This T cell receptor beta chain was profiled in a study of lymphopenia after photon versus proton radiotherapy. Overall study results and limits: Proton therapy kept repertoires fairly stable, unlike photons, which gained effector/memory cells. After the lymphocyte nadir, photon-treated repertoires showed oligoclonal expansion, especially of CD8+ Temra cells.

The table came from immunoSEQ multiplex PCR; TCRdb's copy has only in-frame clones and leaves some out. The sample shows more than 15,000 clones, 70% to 90% of them seen only once. Germline V gives CDR1 SGHTA, CDR2 FQGTGA. The CDR3 is 14 amino acids. V dropped 5 bases and J dropped 2; count of bases not matched to a gene: 3. This clone was detected once. Its target is unknown. This specimen was peripheral blood, taken from a patient treated with photon-based radiotherapy. The V call is TRBV7-3, the J call TRBJ1-1; 9 bases agree with TRBD1. The source of this sequence is a woman in her forties or fifties with pancreatic cancer. The CDR3 nucleotides are TGTGCCAGCAGCGCACAGGGGGCAAACACTGAAGCTTTCTTT. Translated: CASSAQGANTEAFF.